This T cell receptor beta chain was sequenced during a study of B cell selection in AIRE deficiency. To note about this clone: The antigen remains unidentified.

V dropped 3 bases and J dropped 7 bases, with 11 bases sitting between them. This CDR3 spans 12 amino acids. In germline, CDR1 is SGHKS, CDR2 YYEKEE (reference sequence). Sorting defined conventional CD4 T cells as CD4+CD127+. General study findings and limits: Healthy donors alone shared approximately 30% of thousands of Treg sequences; patients alone about 10%.

The data were produced by immunoSEQ multiplex PCR, yet TCRdb's version contains in-frame clones alone and is incomplete. The sample has 20,000 to 25,000 clones, roughly 97% seen once; the top ten hold roughly 0.2%. The rearrangement joins TRBV5-5 to TRBJ2-7; D gene unclear. The sequenced sample consisted of conventional CD4+ T cells sorted from PBMCs. The receptor was derived from a human donor with AIRE deficiency. CDR3 DNA sequence: TGTGCCAGCAGCTGGGCTGCTTGGGAGCAGTACTTC. Its protein is CASSWAAWEQYF.